This T cell receptor (beta chain) emerged from a study of blood T cell repertoires in COVID-19. Background on the study: Material from acute and convalescent COVID-19 was sourced from the United States, Italy and Spain. PBMCs, B-cell-depleted T cells, or T cells were the source of the cDNA or gDNA that made up the material.

Original processing notes: Reference gene primer amplification yielded estimated nucleated cell counts. Generated by immunoSEQ multiplex PCR, the TCRdb table keeps only in-frame clones and is missing some. V and J calls and clone size are those listed in that table; D and trimming were worked out from the DNA. The table has about 410,000 clones, about nine tenths seen once; the top ten hold over 1.3%. The V end lost 4 bases, the J end lost 1 base, and 11 bases lay between the germline ends. The germline CDR1 and CDR2 sequences are SGHKS and YYEKEE (reference sequence). The CDR3 extends over 14 amino acids.

This receptor was taken from a woman aged 25 to 39 with active or convalescent COVID-19. The sample consisted of peripheral blood. J is TRBJ2-5 and V is TRBV5-5, with D perhaps TRBD1 (6 bases). CDR3 sequence (DNA): TGTGCCAGCAGCCCGGGGACAAGCCAAGAGACCCAGTACTTC. It is translated as CASSPGTSQETQYF.